Each of the 5 T cell receptor beta chains below was sequenced from the same sample in a study of T-cell reconstitution after alpha-beta-depleted transplantation in children. A library of TCRbeta sequences, prepared with unique molecular identifiers, was generated. One entry per CDR3 protein, called by TCRdb with MiXCR from the PCR reads. The sample contains around 450,000 distinct CDR3 sequences, about 10% of which appear only once. Specimen: PBMCs, collected before TCRalphabeta/CD19-depleted stem cell transplant. Receptors were obtained from a child under 10 years old with inherited bone marrow failure, due to receive a stem cell transplant.

As for this clonotype: A much larger clone differs from this one at a single base, so this may be a read error. This chain connects TRBV24-1 to TRBJ2-1; 9 bases agree with TRBD2. The CDR3 sequence is 15 residues long. With 4 bases clipped from V and 8 bases from J, the junction kept 8 bases outside the gene matches. Germline V CDR1 and CDR2: KGHDR, SFDVKD. The chain's CDR3 is CATSETSGRYYEQFF. The CDR3 coding sequence is TGTGCCACCAGTGAGACTAGCGGAAGATACTATGAGCAGTTCTTC.

The table lists this clonotype with many counts. The chain links TRBV7-9 to TRBJ1-2, with no clear D. Germline loops: CDR1 SEHNR, CDR2 FQNEAQ (reference sequence). With 5 bases removed from V and 8 bases from J, the gap between germline ends came to 15 bases. The CDR3 is 13 residues long. The CDR3 here is CASSPVGGYGYTF. The CDR3 DNA is TGTGCCAGCAGCCCCGTTGGAGGGTACGGCTACACCTTC.

This clonotype was seen a few times. The rearrangement joins TRBV20-1 to TRBJ2-2, with 11 bases aligning to TRBD2. In germline, CDR1 is DFQATT, CDR2 SNEGSKA (reference sequence). J lost 0 bases, V lost 6 bases, and 9 bases had no gene match. CDR3 length equals 17 residues. CDR3: CSAPGLAGYPNTGELFF. The CDR3 DNA is TGCAGTGCACCCGGACTAGCGGGTTACCCGAACACCGGGGAGCTGTTTTTT.

The rearrangement joins TRBV10-3 to TRBJ1-1; D not certain. Trimming shortened V by 3 bases and J by 4 bases, and 15 bases separated the two germline ends. Per germline, CDR1 ENHRY and CDR2 SYGVKD. This CDR3 is 15 amino acids long. CDR3 region: CAISDPDGASTEAFF. The DNA for the CDR3 is TGTGCCATCAGTGACCCCGACGGTGCCAGCACTGAAGCTTTCTTT.

This clonotype was observed many times. This chain uses TRBV7-9 with TRBJ2-3, with D perhaps TRBD2 (6 bases). This CDR3 spans 13 amino acids. Germline V gene data show CDR1 as SEHNR and CDR2 as FQNEAQ (reference sequence). V dropped 5 bases and J dropped 8 bases, with 14 bases sitting between them. CDR3 amino acids: CASSGGTLSTQYF. The CDR3 DNA reads TGTGCCAGCAGCGGAGGGACTCTCTCTACGCAGTATTTT.